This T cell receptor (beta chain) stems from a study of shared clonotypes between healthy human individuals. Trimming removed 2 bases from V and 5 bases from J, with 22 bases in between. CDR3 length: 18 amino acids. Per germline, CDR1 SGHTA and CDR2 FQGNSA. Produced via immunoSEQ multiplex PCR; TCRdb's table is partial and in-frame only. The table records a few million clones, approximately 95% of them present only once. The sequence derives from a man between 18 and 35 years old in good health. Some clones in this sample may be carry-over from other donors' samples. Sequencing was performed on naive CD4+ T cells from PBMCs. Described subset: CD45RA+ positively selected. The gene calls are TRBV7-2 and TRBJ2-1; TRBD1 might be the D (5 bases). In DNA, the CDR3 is TGTGCCAGCAGCTTATTTGGTATCATTTCCAGGGCAGACAATGAGCAGTTCTTC. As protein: CASSLFGIISRADNEQFF.